The 5 T cell receptor beta chains listed next were all sequenced from one sample in a study of yellow fever vaccine responses in identical twins. TCRdb independently ran MiXCR on the RT-PCR reads; one entry per CDR3 protein. Here the sample spans 14,000 or so distinct CDR3 sequences, about 81% being singletons. The material was T cells from blood (PBMCs), unsorted or a sorted subset (not recorded which), obtained before or after yellow fever vaccination (not recorded which). These receptor sequences come from a woman aged 18-29 years who received the yellow fever vaccine.

J is TRBJ1-5 and V is TRBV20-1; TRBD1 aligns across 11 bases. J gave up 4 bases and V 1 base, and 3 bases lay outside the gene matches. Germline V gene lookup returns CDR1 DFQATT and CDR2 SNEGSKA (reference sequence). This CDR3 region has 15 residues. The CDR3 loop reads CSARGTGGGNQPQHF. The CDR3 bases are TGCAGTGCTAGAGGGACAGGGGGCGGAAATCAGCCCCAGCATTTT.

This clonotype was detected once. The CDR3 DNA reads as TGCAGCGTTGGGCTAGTAAATGAGCAGTTCTTC. The encoded protein is CSVGLVNEQFF. The chain recombines TRBV29-1 with TRBJ2-1; no clear D gene. The CDR3 covers 11 residues. Germline V gene lookup returns CDR1 SQVTM and CDR2 ANQGSEA. V was pared by 4 bases and J by 7 bases, with 8 bases between.

The chain has TRBV2 and TRBJ2-3, with TRBD2 identical over 7 bases. This CDR3 contains 13 residues. J gave up 2 bases and V 7 bases, and 3 bases lay outside the gene matches. Germline-derived CDR1 and CDR2 are SNHLY and FYNNEI. CDR3 DNA sequence: TGTGCCAGCACTAGCGGCCTCACAGATACGCAGTATTTT. As protein: CASTSGLTDTQYF.

The CDR3 sequence: CASSLSLVGQPNTGELFF. The CDR3 bases are TGTGCCAGCAGCTTAAGTTTAGTGGGACAGCCGAACACCGGGGAGCTGTTTTTT. The chain employs TRBV11-1 and TRBJ2-2; 7 bases are a match to TRBD1. The CDR3 is 18 amino acids. V dropped 2 bases and J dropped 0; count of bases not matched to a gene: 9. Germline lookup yields CDR1 SGHAT and CDR2 FQDESV (reference sequence).

The V and J genes are TRBV6-1 and TRBJ2-7; no reliable D call. Germline V gene sequence: CDR1 MNHNS, CDR2 SASEGT. CDR3 length: 16 residues. Trimming cost V 5 bases and J 0 bases, with 17 bases left between them. Here the CDR3 reads CASSPGLWFRSYEQYV. The DNA of the CDR3 is TGTGCCAGCAGTCCGGGTCTATGGTTTCGCTCCTACGAGCAGTACGTC.